A selection of T cell receptor beta chains follows, all from one sample in a study of shared clonotypes between healthy human individuals. This table comes from immunoSEQ multiplex PCR, and its TCRdb copy is limited to in-frame clones, with some not included. The table lists around 560,000 clones, 85% to 95% of them singletons. Sequenced: naive CD8+ T cells sorted from blood. The receptor set was obtained from a woman aged 30 to 39 in good health. CDR3s include the opening cysteine and the closing phenylalanine or tryptophan. Each record gives: CDR3 DNA, CDR3 protein, J gene, clone size, V gene, D gene. The D gene is left open where the match is weak. Size tells how often a clone was seen (once, few, many) or the class of an expanded clone, and some rows leave it out.

CDR3 DNA: TGTGCCAGCAGTTTCTCTCGGCTGGGGAACACCGGGGAGCTGTTTTTT
CDR3 protein: CASSFSRLGNTGELFF
J gene: TRBJ2-2
clone size: -
V gene: TRBV28
D gene: -

CDR3 DNA: TGTGCCAGCAGCTTCACGGGGGTGATGAGCTATGAGCAGTTCTTC
CDR3 protein: CASSFTGVMSYEQFF
J gene: TRBJ2-1
clone size: -
V gene: TRBV5-6
D gene: -

CDR3 DNA: TGTGCCACCAGCAGAGATCCCAACTACGAGCAGTACTTC
CDR3 protein: CATSRDPNYEQYF
J gene: TRBJ2-7
clone size: -
V gene: TRBV15
D gene: -

CDR3 DNA: TGTGCCAGCAGCAGCTTAAAGGGACAGCGAGCGAATGAAAAACTGTTTTTT
CDR3 protein: CASSSLKGQRANEKLFF
J gene: TRBJ1-4
clone size: -
V gene: TRBV11-2
D gene: TRBD1

CDR3 DNA: TGTGCCAGCAGCTGGGGGACTAGCGGGAACACAGATACGCAGTATTTT
CDR3 protein: CASSWGTSGNTDTQYF
J gene: TRBJ2-3
clone size: -
V gene: TRBV5-6
D gene: TRBD2

CDR3 DNA: TGCGCCAGCAGCCAAGATACCGAGACAGGGAAGTACAATGAGCAGTTCTTC
CDR3 protein: CASSQDTETGKYNEQFF
J gene: TRBJ2-1
clone size: -
V gene: TRBV4-1
D gene: TRBD1

CDR3 DNA: TGTGCCAGCAGCGAAAGACAGGGGGAAACTGAAGCTTTCTTT
CDR3 protein: CASSERQGETEAFF
J gene: TRBJ1-1
clone size: once
V gene: TRBV7-8
D gene: TRBD1

CDR3 DNA: TGTGCCATCAGTGAGTACGGAAACAATGAGCAGTTCTTC
CDR3 protein: CAISEYGNNEQFF
J gene: TRBJ2-1
clone size: -
V gene: TRBV10-3
D gene: -

CDR3 DNA: TGTGCCAGCAGTTACTCGGGACAGATCTACGAGCAGTACTTC
CDR3 protein: CASSYSGQIYEQYF
J gene: TRBJ2-7
clone size: -
V gene: TRBV6-5
D gene: TRBD1

CDR3 DNA: TGTGCCAGCAGAGGGGCCGGGACAGACGCCTTGGGGGTCTCCTACGAGCAGTACTTC
CDR3 protein: CASRGAGTDALGVSYEQYF
J gene: TRBJ2-7
clone size: -
V gene: TRBV7-2
D gene: TRBD1

CDR3 DNA: TGTGCCAGCAGCGTCCTGACTAGAACGCGCTACAATGAGCAGTTCTTC
CDR3 protein: CASSVLTRTRYNEQFF
J gene: TRBJ2-1
clone size: -
V gene: TRBV5-6
D gene: -

CDR3 DNA: TGCGCCAGCAGCCAAGACAGGGCCCACGAGCAGTACTTC
CDR3 protein: CASSQDRAHEQYF
J gene: TRBJ2-7
clone size: once
V gene: TRBV4-1
D gene: -

CDR3 DNA: TGTGCCACCAGCAGAGATCGTTCCAGATACACTGAAGCTTTCTTT
CDR3 protein: CATSRDRSRYTEAFF
J gene: TRBJ1-1
clone size: -
V gene: TRBV15
D gene: -

CDR3 DNA: TGTGCCATGGGACAGAGCTCCTACGAGCAGTACTTC
CDR3 protein: CAMGQSSYEQYF
J gene: TRBJ2-7
clone size: -
V gene: TRBV2
D gene: TRBD1

CDR3 DNA: TGTGCCAGCAGTCCATGGACAGGACGGGGGACCCAGTACTTC
CDR3 protein: CASSPWTGRGTQYF
J gene: TRBJ2-5
clone size: -
V gene: TRBV27
D gene: TRBD1

CDR3 DNA: TGTGCCATCGAAGACGAGCAAGAGACCCAGTACTTC
CDR3 protein: CAIEDEQETQYF
J gene: TRBJ2-5
clone size: few
V gene: TRBV10-3
D gene: -

CDR3 DNA: TGTGCCAGCAGTTATCAGGGTCCGGGGAGCGATGAGCAGTTCTTC
CDR3 protein: CASSYQGPGSDEQFF
J gene: TRBJ2-1
clone size: few
V gene: TRBV6-5
D gene: -

CDR3 DNA: TGTGCCAGCAGCTTGGACGGGAGCTCCTACGAGCAGTACTTC
CDR3 protein: CASSLDGSSYEQYF
J gene: TRBJ2-7
clone size: few
V gene: TRBV5-4
D gene: -

CDR3 DNA: TGTGCCAGCACCCTGACTAGCAGTACCTACGAGCAGTACTTC
CDR3 protein: CASTLTSSTYEQYF
J gene: TRBJ2-7
clone size: -
V gene: TRBV7-5
D gene: -

CDR3 DNA: TGTGCCAGCAGTTTATCTCCCAGCGGGAGGGCAGCTACGCAGTATTTT
CDR3 protein: CASSLSPSGRAATQYF
J gene: TRBJ2-3
clone size: -
V gene: TRBV27
D gene: TRBD2

CDR3 DNA: TGTGCCAGCAGCTCCGGACGGGACTATGGCTACACCTTC
CDR3 protein: CASSSGRDYGYTF
J gene: TRBJ1-2
clone size: -
V gene: TRBV5-6
D gene: -

CDR3 DNA: TGTGCCATCAGTGACATCTGGACAGGGAAGACTGAAGCTTTCTTT
CDR3 protein: CAISDIWTGKTEAFF
J gene: TRBJ1-1
clone size: -
V gene: TRBV10-3
D gene: TRBD1

CDR3 DNA: TGTGCCAGCAGCCCCCGCCCAGCGGGATTATTGAGCATTCAGTACTTC
CDR3 protein: CASSPRPAGLLSIQYF
J gene: TRBJ2-4
clone size: -
V gene: TRBV7-9
D gene: TRBD2

CDR3 DNA: TGTGCCAGCAGTCACGGACTAGCGGGAACCTACGAGCAGTACTTC
CDR3 protein: CASSHGLAGTYEQYF
J gene: TRBJ2-7
clone size: -
V gene: TRBV28
D gene: TRBD2

CDR3 DNA: TGTGCCAGCAGCCAAGACCGGGACTACCAAGAGACCCAGTACTTC
CDR3 protein: CASSQDRDYQETQYF
J gene: TRBJ2-5
clone size: -
V gene: TRBV7-7
D gene: -

CDR3 DNA: TGTGCCAGCAGCTCTAGCAGGATGGAGACCCAGTACTTC
CDR3 protein: CASSSSRMETQYF
J gene: TRBJ2-5
clone size: -
V gene: TRBV7-9
D gene: -

CDR3 DNA: TGTGCCAGCAGCTTAGTCGCGGGAGGCAATGAGCAGTTCTTC
CDR3 protein: CASSLVAGGNEQFF
J gene: TRBJ2-1
clone size: -
V gene: TRBV7-9
D gene: TRBD2

CDR3 DNA: TGTGCCAGCAGTTCGAGGAACAGGGCCTACGAGCAGTACTTC
CDR3 protein: CASSSRNRAYEQYF
J gene: TRBJ2-7
clone size: -
V gene: TRBV28
D gene: -

CDR3 DNA: TGTGCCAGCAGCCCTAGCGGGCCCTCCTACGAGCAGTACTTC
CDR3 protein: CASSPSGPSYEQYF
J gene: TRBJ2-7
clone size: -
V gene: TRBV11-3
D gene: TRBD2

CDR3 DNA: TGCGCCAGCAGCCCCTCGCGGGCTAGCGACCACAATGAGCAGTTCTTC
CDR3 protein: CASSPSRASDHNEQFF
J gene: TRBJ2-1
clone size: -
V gene: TRBV4-1
D gene: -

CDR3 DNA: TGCGCCAGCAGTGAGTCGCCCCGAAAGGGGTCCTACGAGCAGTACTTC
CDR3 protein: CASSESPRKGSYEQYF
J gene: TRBJ2-7
clone size: -
V gene: TRBV10-2
D gene: -

CDR3 DNA: TGTGCCAGCAGTGAGGTTTGGGGGATCACAGATACGCAGTATTTT
CDR3 protein: CASSEVWGITDTQYF
J gene: TRBJ2-3
clone size: -
V gene: TRBV25-1
D gene: -

CDR3 DNA: TGTGCCAGCAGTTTAATGACAGGCCCTGACACTGAAGCTTTCTTT
CDR3 protein: CASSLMTGPDTEAFF
J gene: TRBJ1-1
clone size: -
V gene: TRBV28
D gene: -

CDR3 DNA: TGTGCCAGCCTCTGGGAACTGGTCGGTTGGTACGAGCAGTACTTC
CDR3 protein: CASLWELVGWYEQYF
J gene: TRBJ2-7
clone size: once
V gene: TRBV21-1
D gene: -

CDR3 DNA: TGTGCCAGCAGCTCCATGGGACTGAACTCCTACAATGAGCAGTTCTTC
CDR3 protein: CASSSMGLNSYNEQFF
J gene: TRBJ2-1
clone size: -
V gene: TRBV7-6
D gene: -

CDR3 DNA: TGCCCTGGAGGGGAGACCTACGAGCAGTACTTC
CDR3 protein: CPGGETYEQYF
J gene: TRBJ2-7
clone size: -
V gene: TRBV7-2
D gene: -

CDR3 DNA: TGTGCCAGCAGTTTACAGGGGGACCCCGACAATGAGCAGTTCTTC
CDR3 protein: CASSLQGDPDNEQFF
J gene: TRBJ2-1
clone size: -
V gene: TRBV27
D gene: TRBD1

CDR3 DNA: TGTGCCAGCAGCTCCCCGACAGGGGTCAATGAGCAGTTCTTC
CDR3 protein: CASSSPTGVNEQFF
J gene: TRBJ2-1
clone size: -
V gene: TRBV7-9
D gene: TRBD1

CDR3 DNA: TGTGCCAGTAGTATAAAGACGGGTCAGGGGATCGGTGAAGCTTTCTTT
CDR3 protein: CASSIKTGQGIGEAFF
J gene: TRBJ1-1
clone size: -
V gene: TRBV19
D gene: -

CDR3 DNA: TGTGCCAGCAGCCAAGGACTAGCGGGAGTGTATGAGCAGTTCTTC
CDR3 protein: CASSQGLAGVYEQFF
J gene: TRBJ2-1
clone size: -
V gene: TRBV14
D gene: TRBD2

CDR3 DNA: TGTGCCAGCAGCCCGACAGGGATCACTGAAGCTTTCTTT
CDR3 protein: CASSPTGITEAFF
J gene: TRBJ1-1
clone size: -
V gene: TRBV27
D gene: TRBD1

CDR3 DNA: TGCGCCAGCAGCCAGTCGGGCCGGGGGGCCCGGGGGAACACTGAAGCTTTCTTT
CDR3 protein: CASSQSGRGARGNTEAFF
J gene: TRBJ1-1
clone size: -
V gene: TRBV4-1
D gene: -

CDR3 DNA: TGTGCCAGCAGCCCCCCGAGAGGGGACAAAGGAACCTACGAGCAGTACTTC
CDR3 protein: CASSPPRGDKGTYEQYF
J gene: TRBJ2-7
clone size: -
V gene: TRBV7-9
D gene: -

CDR3 DNA: TGTGCCAGCAGCTTGTTGGGGAGTGAAAAACTGTTTTTT
CDR3 protein: CASSLLGSEKLFF
J gene: TRBJ1-4
clone size: -
V gene: TRBV5-6
D gene: -

CDR3 DNA: TGTGCCAGCAGTTCGCCGACCGGGACAAGGCCCTACGAGCAGTACTTC
CDR3 protein: CASSSPTGTRPYEQYF
J gene: TRBJ2-7
clone size: once
V gene: TRBV5-5
D gene: -

CDR3 DNA: TGTGCCAGCAGTTACCCCGCGGGAGGGTACGGCGAGCAGTTCTTC
CDR3 protein: CASSYPAGGYGEQFF
J gene: TRBJ2-1
clone size: -
V gene: TRBV6-5
D gene: TRBD2

CDR3 DNA: TGTGCCAGCAGTCCAGCGGGAGGGCCCGAGCAGTACTTC
CDR3 protein: CASSPAGGPEQYF
J gene: TRBJ2-7
clone size: -
V gene: TRBV27
D gene: TRBD2

CDR3 DNA: TGTGCCAGTAGTATCGACTTAGAGTCTAGCCCGCAGTTCTTC
CDR3 protein: CASSIDLESSPQFF
J gene: TRBJ2-1
clone size: once
V gene: TRBV19
D gene: -

CDR3 DNA: TGTGCCAGCAGCTTACTTACTACAGGCTACGAGCAGTACTTC
CDR3 protein: CASSLLTTGYEQYF
J gene: TRBJ2-7
clone size: -
V gene: TRBV7-8
D gene: -

CDR3 DNA: TGCAGCGTTTTAAGGACTACAAAAGGATACAATGAGCAGTTCTTC
CDR3 protein: CSVLRTTKGYNEQFF
J gene: TRBJ2-1
clone size: -
V gene: TRBV29-1
D gene: -

CDR3 DNA: TGTGCCAGCAGTTCGGGGACTAGCGGGAGGGGAGAGCAGTACTTC
CDR3 protein: CASSSGTSGRGEQYF
J gene: TRBJ2-7
clone size: -
V gene: TRBV27
D gene: TRBD2

CDR3 DNA: TGTGCCAGCAGTTACGAGCCGAGCTCCTACGAGCAGTACTTC
CDR3 protein: CASSYEPSSYEQYF
J gene: TRBJ2-7
clone size: -
V gene: TRBV27
D gene: -

CDR3 DNA: TGCGCCAGCAGCCCCGGGGTCCTCATGAACACTGAAGCTTTCTTT
CDR3 protein: CASSPGVLMNTEAFF
J gene: TRBJ1-1
clone size: -
V gene: TRBV5-1
D gene: -